This TCR beta chain was obtained from a study of shared clonotypes between healthy human individuals. Study-level information: Each donor had three CD4 naive, three CD4 memory, two CD8 naive and one CD8 memory plate.

Notes on the study in general: An anticipated effect of sequencing depth on clonotype sharing among donors was recognized. Approximately 5.1% was the fraction of naive CD4 clonotypes found shared across a few donors.

In regard to this clone: The target antigen is unknown.

Study processing details: Junction-only immunoSEQ data arrived without quality scores, meaning filtering differed. TCRdb's table, derived via immunoSEQ multiplex PCR, lists solely in-frame clones and lacks some. The V and J calls and clone size were taken over from that table, and D and trimming were inferred from the DNA. The repertoire holds roughly 2,500,000 clones, with roughly 93% as singletons. This CDR3 has 16 residues. Trimming stripped 1 base from V and 4 bases from J, with 17 bases between. CDR1 and CDR2 (germline): MNHNY, SVGAGI (reference sequence). J is TRBJ2-7 and V is TRBV6-6; D is unclear. This TCR derives from a man aged 18 to 30 in good health. Some clones in this sample may be carry-over from other donors' samples. The sequencing input was naive CD4+ T cells from PBMCs. Subset: CD45RA+ positively selected. The CDR3: CASSYFRTDVVYEQYF. CDR3 DNA: TGTGCCAGCAGTTACTTTCGGACGGATGTCGTTTACGAGCAGTACTTC.